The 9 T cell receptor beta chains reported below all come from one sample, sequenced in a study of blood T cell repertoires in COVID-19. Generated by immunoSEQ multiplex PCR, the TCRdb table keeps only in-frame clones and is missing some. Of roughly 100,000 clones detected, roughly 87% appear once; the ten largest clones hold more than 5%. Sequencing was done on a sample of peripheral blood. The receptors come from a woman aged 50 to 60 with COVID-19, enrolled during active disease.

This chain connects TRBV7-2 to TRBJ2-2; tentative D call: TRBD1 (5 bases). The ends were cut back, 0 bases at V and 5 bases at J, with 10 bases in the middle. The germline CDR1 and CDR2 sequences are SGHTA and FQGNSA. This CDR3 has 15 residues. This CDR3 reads CASSLAQGGTGELFF. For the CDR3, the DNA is TGTGCCAGCAGCTTAGCGCAGGGTGGGACCGGGGAGCTGTTTTTT.

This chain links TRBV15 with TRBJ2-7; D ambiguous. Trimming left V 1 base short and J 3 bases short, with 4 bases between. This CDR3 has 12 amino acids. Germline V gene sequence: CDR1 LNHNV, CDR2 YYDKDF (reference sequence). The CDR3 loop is CATSRGYYEQYF. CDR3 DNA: TGTGCCACCAGCAGAGGCTACTACGAGCAGTACTTC.

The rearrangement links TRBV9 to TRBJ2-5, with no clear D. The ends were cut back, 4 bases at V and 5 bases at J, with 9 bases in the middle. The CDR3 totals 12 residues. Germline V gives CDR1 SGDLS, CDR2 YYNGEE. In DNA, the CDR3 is TGTGCCAGCAGCTTGACTGGGGAGACCCAGTACTTC. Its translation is CASSLTGETQYF.

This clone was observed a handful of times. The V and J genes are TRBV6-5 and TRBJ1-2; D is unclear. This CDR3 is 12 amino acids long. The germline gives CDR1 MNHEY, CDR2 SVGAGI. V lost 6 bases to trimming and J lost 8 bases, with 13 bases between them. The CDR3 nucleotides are TGTGCCAGCAGACTGAGAACTGAAGGCTACACCTTC. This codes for CASRLRTEGYTF.

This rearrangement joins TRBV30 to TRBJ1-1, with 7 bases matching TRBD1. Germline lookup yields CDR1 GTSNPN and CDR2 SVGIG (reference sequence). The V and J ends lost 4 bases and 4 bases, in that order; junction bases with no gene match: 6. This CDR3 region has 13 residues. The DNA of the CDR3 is TGTGCCTGGAACACGCAGGGGGGCACTGAAGCTTTCTTT. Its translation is CAWNTQGGTEAFF.

CDR3: CASSAGESGVDEQYF. DNA for the CDR3: TGCGCCAGCAGCGCCGGTGAGAGCGGGGTCGACGAGCAGTACTTC. This chain connects TRBV5-1 to TRBJ2-7; 7 bases fit TRBD2. V shed 4 bases and J 5 bases; nucleotides not matched to a gene: 12. This CDR3 has 15 residues. From germline, CDR1 is SGHRS and CDR2 YFSETQ.

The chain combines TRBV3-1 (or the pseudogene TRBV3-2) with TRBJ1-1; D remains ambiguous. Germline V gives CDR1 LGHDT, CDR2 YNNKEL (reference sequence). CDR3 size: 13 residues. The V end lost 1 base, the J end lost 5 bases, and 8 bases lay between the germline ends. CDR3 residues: CASSQVEGTEAFF. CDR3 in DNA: TGTGCCAGCAGCCAAGTCGAGGGAACTGAAGCTTTCTTT.

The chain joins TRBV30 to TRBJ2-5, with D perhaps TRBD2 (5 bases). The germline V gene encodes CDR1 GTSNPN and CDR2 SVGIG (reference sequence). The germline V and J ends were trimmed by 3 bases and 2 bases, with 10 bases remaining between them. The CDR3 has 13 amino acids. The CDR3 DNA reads TGTGCCTGGAGCGGACTGGGGCAAGAGACCCAGTACTTC. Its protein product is CAWSGLGQETQYF.

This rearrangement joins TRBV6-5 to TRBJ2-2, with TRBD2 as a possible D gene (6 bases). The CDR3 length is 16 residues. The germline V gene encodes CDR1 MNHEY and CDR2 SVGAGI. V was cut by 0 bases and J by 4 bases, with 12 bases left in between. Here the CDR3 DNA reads TGTGCCAGCAGTTACTCAGAACTAGCAGGCACCGGGGAGCTGTTTTTT. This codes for CASSYSELAGTGELFF.